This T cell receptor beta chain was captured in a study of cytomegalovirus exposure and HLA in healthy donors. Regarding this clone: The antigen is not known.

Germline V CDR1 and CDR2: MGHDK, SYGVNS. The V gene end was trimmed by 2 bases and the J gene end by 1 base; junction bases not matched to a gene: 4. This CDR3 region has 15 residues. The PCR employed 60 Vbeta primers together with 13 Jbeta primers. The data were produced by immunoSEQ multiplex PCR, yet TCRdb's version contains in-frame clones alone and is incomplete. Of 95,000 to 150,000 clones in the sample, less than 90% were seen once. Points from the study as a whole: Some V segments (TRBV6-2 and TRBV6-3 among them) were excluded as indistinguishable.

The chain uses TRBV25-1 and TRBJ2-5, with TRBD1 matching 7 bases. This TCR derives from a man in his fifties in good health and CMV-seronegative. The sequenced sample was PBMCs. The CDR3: CASSEEGGFQETQYF. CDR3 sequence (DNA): TGTGCCAGCAGTGAAGAAGGGGGCTTCCAAGAGACCCAGTACTTC. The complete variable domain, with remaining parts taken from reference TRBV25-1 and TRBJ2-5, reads EADIYQTPRYLVIGTGKKITLECSQTMGHDKMYWYQQDPGMELHLIHYSYGVNSTEKGDLSSESTVSRIRTEHFPLTLESARPSHTSQYLCASSEEGGFQETQYFGPGTRLLVL.